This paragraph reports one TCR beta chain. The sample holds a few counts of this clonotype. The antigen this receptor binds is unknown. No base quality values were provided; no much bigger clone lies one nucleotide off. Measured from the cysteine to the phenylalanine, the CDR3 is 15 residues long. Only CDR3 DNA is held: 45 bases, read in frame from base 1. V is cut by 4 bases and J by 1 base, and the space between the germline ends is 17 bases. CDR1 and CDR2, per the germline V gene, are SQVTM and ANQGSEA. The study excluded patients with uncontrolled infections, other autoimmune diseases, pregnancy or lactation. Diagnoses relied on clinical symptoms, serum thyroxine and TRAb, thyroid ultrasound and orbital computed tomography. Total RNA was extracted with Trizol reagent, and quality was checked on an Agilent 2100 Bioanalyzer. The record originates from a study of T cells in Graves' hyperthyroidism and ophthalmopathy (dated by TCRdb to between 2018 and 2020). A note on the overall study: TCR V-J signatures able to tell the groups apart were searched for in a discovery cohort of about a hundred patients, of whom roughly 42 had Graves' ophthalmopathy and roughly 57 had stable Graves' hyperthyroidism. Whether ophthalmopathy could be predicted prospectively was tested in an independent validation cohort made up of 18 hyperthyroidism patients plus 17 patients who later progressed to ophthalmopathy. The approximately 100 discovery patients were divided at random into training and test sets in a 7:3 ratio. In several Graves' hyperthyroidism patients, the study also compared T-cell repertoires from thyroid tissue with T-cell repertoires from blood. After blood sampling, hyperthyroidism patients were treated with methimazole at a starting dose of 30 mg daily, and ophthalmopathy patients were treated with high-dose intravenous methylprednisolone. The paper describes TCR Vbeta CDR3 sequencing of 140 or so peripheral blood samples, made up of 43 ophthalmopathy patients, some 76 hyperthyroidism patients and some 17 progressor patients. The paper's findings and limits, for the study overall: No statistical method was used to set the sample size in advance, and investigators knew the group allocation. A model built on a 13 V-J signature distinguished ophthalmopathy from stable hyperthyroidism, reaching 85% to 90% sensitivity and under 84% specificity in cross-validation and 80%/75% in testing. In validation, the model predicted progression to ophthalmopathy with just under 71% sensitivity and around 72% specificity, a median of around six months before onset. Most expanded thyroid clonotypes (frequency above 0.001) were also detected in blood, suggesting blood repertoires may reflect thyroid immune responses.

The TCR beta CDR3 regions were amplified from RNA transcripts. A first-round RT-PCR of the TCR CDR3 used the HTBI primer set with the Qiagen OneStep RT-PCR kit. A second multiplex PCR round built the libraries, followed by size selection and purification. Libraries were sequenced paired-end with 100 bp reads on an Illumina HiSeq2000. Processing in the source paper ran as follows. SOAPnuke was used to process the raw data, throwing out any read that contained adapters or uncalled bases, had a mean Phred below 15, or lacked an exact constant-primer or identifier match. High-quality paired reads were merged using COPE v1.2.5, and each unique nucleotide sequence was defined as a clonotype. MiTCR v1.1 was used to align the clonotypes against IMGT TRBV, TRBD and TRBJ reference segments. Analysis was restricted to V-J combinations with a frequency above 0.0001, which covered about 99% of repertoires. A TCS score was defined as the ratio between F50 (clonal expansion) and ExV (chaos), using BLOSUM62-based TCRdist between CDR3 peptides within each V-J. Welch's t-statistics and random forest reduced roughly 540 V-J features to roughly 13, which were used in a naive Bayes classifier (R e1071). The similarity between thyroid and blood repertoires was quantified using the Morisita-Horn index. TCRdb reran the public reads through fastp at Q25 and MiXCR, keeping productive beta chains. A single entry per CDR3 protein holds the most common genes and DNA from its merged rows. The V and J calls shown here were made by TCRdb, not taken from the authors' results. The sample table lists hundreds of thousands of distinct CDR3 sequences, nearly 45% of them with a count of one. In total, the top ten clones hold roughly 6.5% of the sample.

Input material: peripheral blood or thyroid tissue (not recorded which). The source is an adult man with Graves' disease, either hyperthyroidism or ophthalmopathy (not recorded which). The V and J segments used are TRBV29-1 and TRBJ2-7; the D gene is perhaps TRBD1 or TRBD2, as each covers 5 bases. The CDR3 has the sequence CSVVPPRGSSYEQYF. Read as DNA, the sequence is TGCAGCGTTGTCCCCCCTCGGGGCAGTTCCTACGAGCAGTACTTC.